Presented here are 15 T cell receptor beta chains from one specimen sequenced in a study of T cell changes during pregnancy in multiple sclerosis. The table came from immunoSEQ multiplex PCR; TCRdb's copy has only in-frame clones and leaves some out. The sample lists around 88,000 clones; roughly 92% were seen once. This specimen was peripheral blood, taken in the first trimester of pregnancy. The source is a female donor with multiple sclerosis, enrolled in a pregnancy study.

This clone was seen just once. V and J are TRBV28 and TRBJ2-2; 9 nucleotides line up with TRBD2. The CDR3 consists of 15 residues. Trimming at V came to 6 bases and at J to 5 bases, leaving 7 bases not matched to a gene. Germline V CDR1 and CDR2: MDHEN, SYDVKM. The CDR3 reads CASSLSGSRTGELFF. The CDR3 nucleotides read TGTGCCAGCAGCCTTAGCGGGAGTCGTACCGGGGAGCTGTTTTTT.

This rearrangement joins TRBV5-1 to TRBJ2-3; 9 nucleotides align to TRBD2. The CDR3 extends over 16 amino acids. J lost 0 bases, V lost 3 bases, and 5 bases had no gene match. Germline values: CDR1 SGHRS, CDR2 YFSETQ. The CDR3 nucleotides read TGCGCCAGCAGCTCGGGACTAGCTGGGAGCACAGATACGCAGTATTTT. Protein product: CASSSGLAGSTDTQYF.

This chain joins TRBV5-1 and TRBJ2-3, with TRBD2 matching 11 bases. Germline lookup yields CDR1 SGHRS and CDR2 YFSETQ. Trimming at V came to 3 bases and at J to 3 bases, leaving 21 bases not matched to a gene. The CDR3 is made up of 21 amino acids. This chain's CDR3 is CASSSLPLAGGPVIGTDTQYF. The CDR3 DNA is TGCGCCAGCAGCTCGCTCCCCTTAGCGGGAGGGCCCGTGATCGGTACAGATACGCAGTATTTT.

CDR3 bases: TGTGCCAGCAGCCCAAAACAGAGCCCGGGGTATAGCAATCAGCCCCAGCATTTT. Amino acids: CASSPKQSPGYSNQPQHF. This chain joins TRBV7-2 and TRBJ1-5; D is unresolved. This CDR3 comprises 18 residues. CDR1 is SGHTA, CDR2 FQGNSA, per germline. Trimming stripped 5 bases from V and 0 bases from J, with 20 bases between.

This chain joins TRBV7-2 and TRBJ2-3, with 10 nucleotides matching TRBD2. Germline V gene data show CDR1 as SGHTA and CDR2 as FQGNSA. The CDR3 is 16 residues long. V dropped 5 bases and J dropped 2; count of bases not matched to a gene: 7. This CDR3 reads CASSRTSGDPTDTQYF. The CDR3 DNA follows: TGTGCCAGCAGCCGGACTAGCGGAGATCCCACAGATACGCAGTATTTT. Full variable domain (missing parts from reference TRBV7-2 and TRBJ2-3): GAGVSQSPSNKVTEKGKDVELRCDPISGHTALYWYRQSLGQGLEFLIYFQGNSAPDKSGLPSDRFSAERTGGSVSTLTIQRTQQEDSAVYLCASSRTSGDPTDTQYFGPGTRLTVL.

This clone occurred once. The chain recombines TRBV28 with TRBJ2-7, with 8 bases identical to TRBD2. Germline loops: CDR1 MDHEN, CDR2 SYDVKM. This CDR3 contains 15 residues. J lost 2 bases, V lost 6 bases, and 9 bases had no gene match. The CDR3 is CASRNLAGPTYEQYF. CDR3 coding DNA: TGTGCCAGCAGAAACTTAGCGGGGCCTACCTACGAGCAGTACTTC.

V gene TRBV27 combines with J gene TRBJ1-5, with D possibly matching TRBD1 (6 bases). CDR1 MNHEY and CDR2 SMNVEV come from the germline V gene (reference sequence). V was trimmed by 8 bases and J by 5 bases, leaving 19 bases between them. There are 15 residues in the CDR3. The CDR3 DNA reads TGTGCCAGCGGGCCGAGGGGGAACAGAGATCAGCCCCAGCATTTT. This encodes CASGPRGNRDQPQHF.

Here the CDR3 reads CASSGTGGVNEQFF. DNA of the CDR3: TGTGCCAGCAGCGGGACAGGGGGGGTCAATGAGCAGTTCTTC. The chain employs TRBV6-6 and TRBJ2-1; 11 positions match TRBD1. With 6 bases clipped from V and 6 bases from J, the junction kept 4 bases outside the gene matches. Per germline, CDR1 MNHNY and CDR2 SVGAGI (reference sequence). The CDR3 extends over 14 amino acids.

The gene calls are TRBV29-1 and TRBJ2-7; TRBD1 agrees at 9 bases. V was clipped by 7 bases and J by 3 bases; unmatched bases: 7. Germline CDR1 SQVTM, CDR2 ANQGSEA. The CDR3 has 13 amino acids. CDR3: CSAAQGASYEQYF. The CDR3 DNA reads as TGCAGCGCCGCACAGGGGGCTAGCTACGAGCAGTACTTC.

The genes are TRBV6-1 and TRBJ1-3; TRBD1 might be the D (5 bases). The V end lost 0 bases, the J end lost 4 bases, and 13 bases lay between the germline ends. Per germline, CDR1 MNHNS and CDR2 SASEGT. CDR3 size: 16 residues. This CDR3 is CASSEAFGGFGNTIYF. In nucleotides, the CDR3 is TGTGCCAGCAGTGAAGCCTTCGGGGGGTTCGGAAACACCATATATTTT.

V gene TRBV15 combines with J gene TRBJ2-5; tentatively, D is TRBD1 (5 bases). V lost 3 bases and J lost 4, with 21 bases in between. Per the germline V gene, CDR1 is LNHNV and CDR2 is YYDKDF (reference sequence). This CDR3 spans 17 amino acids. For the CDR3, the DNA is TGTGCCACCAGCAGGTGGGGCCAGGGTAGATTAGGAGAGACCCAGTACTTC. Translation gives CATSRWGQGRLGETQYF. The entire variable domain, with the rest obtained from reference TRBV15 and TRBJ2-5, is as follows: DAMVIQNPRYQVTQFGKPVTLSCSQTLNHNVMYWYQQKSSQAPKLLFHYYDKDFNNEADTPDNFQSRRPNTSFCFLDIRSPGLGDTAMYLCATSRWGQGRLGETQYFGPGTRLLVL.

V and J are TRBV7-2 and TRBJ2-3; 14 nucleotides agree with TRBD2. The ends lost 3 bases at V and 4 bases at J; junction bases unmatched: 3. The CDR3 consists of 16 residues. From germline, CDR1 is SGHTA and CDR2 FQGNSA. Written as DNA, the CDR3 is TGTGCCAGCAGCTTTCGGACTAGCGGGGGGCCAGATACGCAGTATTTT. As protein: CASSFRTSGGPDTQYF. The whole variable domain, remainder taken from reference TRBV7-2 and TRBJ2-3, is GAGVSQSPSNKVTEKGKDVELRCDPISGHTALYWYRQSLGQGLEFLIYFQGNSAPDKSGLPSDRFSAERTGGSVSTLTIQRTQQEDSAVYLCASSFRTSGGPDTQYFGPGTRLTVL.

J is TRBJ2-3 and V is TRBV7-2, with TRBD2 matching over 7 bases. CDR1 SGHTA and CDR2 FQGNSA come from the germline V gene. V dropped 3 bases and J dropped 1; count of bases not matched to a gene: 7. The CDR3 spans 16 residues. The CDR3, as DNA: TGTGCCAGCAGCTTGGAGGCGGGGGTAGGCACAGATACGCAGTATTTT. This sequence encodes CASSLEAGVGTDTQYF.

This clone was seen only once. This chain links TRBV28 with TRBJ1-5; 7 bases map to TRBD1. The length of the CDR3 is 14 residues. V shed 6 bases and J 6 bases; nucleotides not matched to a gene: 8. CDR1 and CDR2 from the germline V gene are MDHEN and SYDVKM. CDR3 loop: CASRMTGLGQPQHF. The CDR3 DNA reads as TGTGCCAGCAGGATGACAGGGCTAGGTCAGCCCCAGCATTTT. Full variable domain (missing parts from reference TRBV28 and TRBJ1-5): DVKVTQSSRYLVKRTGEKVFLECVQDMDHENMFWYRQDPGLGLRLIYFSYDVKMKEKGDIPEGYSVSREKKERFSLILESASTNQTSMYLCASRMTGLGQPQHFGDGTRLSIL.

The rearrangement joins TRBV9 to TRBJ2-2; no firm D call. In germline, CDR1 is SGDLS, CDR2 YYNGEE. The CDR3 length is 12 residues. V lost 4 bases and J lost 6, with 7 bases in between. CDR3 nucleotides: TGTGCCAGCAGCCTCCTCCCCGGGGAGCTGTTTTTT. Translating it yields CASSLLPGELFF.